This is a list of T cell receptor beta chains from one sample in a study of Graves' ophthalmopathy and Graves' hyperthyroidism. TCRdb redid the calling of the multiplex PCR reads with MiXCR, one entry per CDR3 protein. This sample has hundreds of thousands of distinct CDR3 sequences, with 35% to 50% found just once. Sequencing was carried out using peripheral blood. These receptors all stem from an adult man with Graves' ophthalmopathy. Both conserved end residues are part of each CDR3. The D gene is left open where the match is weak. Size values are once, few and many counts, or a class for expanded clones, and some rows have none.

clone_size	d_call	v_call	j_call	cdr3_nt	cdr3_aa
NA	NA	TRBV7-6	TRBJ2-2	NA	CASSPIDRTPGSCFF
many	TRBD1	TRBV27	TRBJ1-6	TGTGCCAGTCTGCAAAGGACAGGGGCAGCACCCCTCCACTTT	CASLQRTGAAPLHF
NA	NA	TRBV5-4	TRBJ1-2	TGTGCCAGCAGCTTCGGCGTTTCGGATGGCTACACCTTC	CASSFGVSDGYTF
many	TRBD1	TRBV20-1	TRBJ1-4	TGCAGTGCTAGAAGGGACAGGGATGAAAAACTGTTTTTT	CSARRDRDEKLFF
many	NA	TRBV10-3	TRBJ2-7	TGTGCCATCAGTAGCGGGTACGAGCAGTACTTC	CAISSGYEQYF
many	TRBD1	TRBV24-1	TRBJ2-7	TGTGCCACCAGTTCCCCTGGGACAGGGGCCGACGAGCAGTACTTC	CATSSPGTGADEQYF
NA	NA	TRBV10-3	TRBJ1-3	TGTGCCATCAGTGAAGCAGGACGAGGAAACACCATATATTTT	CAISEAGRGNTIYF
few	NA	TRBV7-2	TRBJ1-2	TGTGCCAGCAGCTTTATGGGCAGATCTCTTGGGGCTAACTATGGCTACACCTTC	CASSFMGRSLGANYGYTF
many	TRBD2	TRBV10-3	TRBJ2-5	TGTGCCATCAGTAGAGCGGGAGAAAGGCAAGAGACCCAGTACTTC	CAISRAGERQETQYF
many	TRBD1	TRBV29-1	TRBJ1-5	TGCAGCATACTGACAGGGTACAATCAGCCCCAGCATTTT	CSILTGYNQPQHF
NA	TRBD1	TRBV2	TRBJ1-5	TGTGCCAGCAGCCAAGGGACAGGGGGCGGTCAGCCCCGGCATTTT	CASSQGTGGGQPRHF
NA	TRBD1	TRBV10-3	TRBJ1-4	TGTGCCATATGGACAGGGGATGAAAAACTGTTTTTT	CAIWTGDEKLFF
NA	NA	TRBV4-3	TRBJ2-7	TGCGCCAGCAGCCAAGAGCTTCAGGCGGCGGGCTCCTACGAGCAGTACTTC	CASSQELQAAGSYEQYF
few	TRBD1	TRBV5-4	TRBJ1-3	TGTGCCAGCAGCCCAGGTGGGACAGGGAGTGTAAATGGAAACACCATATATTTT	CASSPGGTGSVNGNTIYF
many	NA	TRBV7-9	TRBJ1-1	TGTGCCAGCAGCACCCGAGTAGGGGTGGTCACTGAAGCTTTCTTT	CASSTRVGVVTEAFF
NA	NA	TRBV2	TRBJ1-5	TGTGCCAGGTCCGGGACTAGCGGGAGTTCGGAGACCCAGCATTTT	CARSGTSGSSETQHF